The 16 T cell receptor beta chains below were found in one sample sequenced in a study of vaccination and CD4 T cells after COVID-19. These receptors have no known antigen. The assay that was used to sequence DNA from cultured CD4+ T cells was the Oncomine TCR Beta short-read assay. TCRdb ran MiXCR on the PCR reads and lists one entry per CDR3 protein. The sample lists 15,000 to 17,000 distinct CDR3 sequences; around 40% were seen once. Documented treatment: approximately 9-day PBMC culture with coronavirus spike peptide pools or control peptides (ViraFEST assay). This material consisted of CD4+ T cells from blood, cultured in vitro, taken before SARS-CoV-2 vaccination. These receptors all stem from a human donor who had recovered from COVID-19.

The genes are TRBV5-4 and TRBJ2-7; 8 bases map to TRBD1. The CDR3 extends over 15 amino acids. J lost 3 bases, V lost 3 bases, and 8 bases had no gene match. Germline values: CDR1 SGHNT, CDR2 YYREEE (reference sequence). The CDR3 sequence is CASSSPGTGLYEQYF. As DNA, the CDR3 is TGTGCCAGCAGCTCCCCCGGGACAGGACTCTACGAGCAGTACTTC.

The rearrangement uses TRBV12-3 or TRBV12-4 and TRBJ1-1; 7 bases are shared with TRBD1. The CDR3 has 15 amino acids. J gave up 1 base and V 6 bases, and 8 bases lay outside the gene matches. For the CDR3, the DNA is TGTGCCAGCAGACCCCTCGGGACAGCGAACACTGAAGCTTTCTTT. Its translation is CASRPLGTANTEAFF.

The sample holds a few counts of this clonotype. The chain links TRBV20-1 to TRBJ1-2, with unresolved D. The germline V and J ends were trimmed by 4 bases and 8 bases, with 2 bases remaining between them. The CDR3 is 8 amino acids. The germline V gene has CDR1 DFQATT and CDR2 SNEGSKA (reference sequence). The chain's CDR3 is CSAIGYTF. The CDR3 bases are TGCAGTGCTATAGGCTACACCTTC.

The V call is TRBV25-1, the J call TRBJ2-1, with D hard to call. This CDR3 is built from 16 residues. CDR1 is MGHDK, CDR2 SYGVNS, per germline. The V and J ends lost 4 bases and 0 bases respectively, with 13 bases between them. CDR3 sequence: CASSAAGRVSYNEQFF. The CDR3 DNA reads TGTGCCAGCAGTGCCGCTGGAAGGGTCTCCTACAATGAGCAGTTCTTC.

CDR3 DNA: TGTGCCACCTCGCCGCGGGGCCCCAAACGGCTGGGAGAGCAGTACTTC. Encoded protein: CATSPRGPKRLGEQYF. The rearrangement joins TRBV6-2 or TRBV6-3 to TRBJ2-7, with D possibly matching TRBD2 (6 bases). The CDR3 extends over 16 amino acids. The V end lost 10 bases, the J end lost 7 bases, and 29 bases lay between the germline ends. Germline V gene sequence: CDR1 MNHEY, CDR2 SVGEGT.

In its sample, this clonotype was seen a few times. This chain links TRBV20-1 with TRBJ2-5; the D gene is possibly TRBD1 (5 bases). The CDR3 covers 14 residues. In germline, CDR1 is DFQATT, CDR2 SNEGSKA (reference sequence). V was clipped by 1 base and J by 4 bases, with 13 bases between them. CDR3 DNA sequence: TGCAGTGCTAGAGTTGGCCAGGGTGTAGAGACCCAGTACTTC. It encodes CSARVGQGVETQYF.

This clonotype showed up just a few times. The gene calls are TRBV7-2 and TRBJ2-3, with no clear D. V lost 5 bases, J lost 2 bases, and 14 bases lay in between. This CDR3 has 15 amino acids. Germline CDR1 SGHTA, CDR2 FQGNSA. The CDR3, as DNA: TGTGCCAGCAGCCTCAAGGGCCAGTCCACAGATACGCAGTATTTT. Translated: CASSLKGQSTDTQYF.

V is TRBV2 and J is TRBJ2-5; TRBD2 agrees at 11 bases. CDR1 SNHLY and CDR2 FYNNEI come from the germline V gene. The J segment lost 4 bases and the V segment lost 5 bases, leaving 6 bases of the junction unmatched. This CDR3 is built from 15 residues. CDR3 sequence reads: CASSSLAGVGETQYF. The CDR3 DNA reads TGTGCCAGCAGTTCACTAGCGGGGGTGGGAGAGACCCAGTACTTC.

V and J are TRBV7-9 and TRBJ1-4; D call uncertain. This CDR3 contains 15 residues. Trimming left V 1 base short and J 5 bases short, with 11 bases between. The germline gives CDR1 SEHNR, CDR2 FQNEAQ (reference sequence). In DNA form, the CDR3 reads TGTGCCAGCAGCTTAGATGCGGCCGGGAATGAAAAACTGTTTTTT. Protein sequence: CASSLDAAGNEKLFF.

The V gene is TRBV2, the J gene TRBJ1-3, with D uncertain. In germline, CDR1 is SNHLY, CDR2 FYNNEI. The V end was cut by 6 bases, the J end by 6 bases, with 15 bases between. This CDR3 comprises 14 residues. This CDR3 is CASSVDIGENTIYF. CDR3 coding DNA: TGTGCCAGCAGCGTAGACATAGGCGAAAACACCATATATTTT.

The gene calls are TRBV12-3 or TRBV12-4 and TRBJ1-3, with D maybe TRBD1 (5 bases). This CDR3 spans 15 amino acids. The V end lost 3 bases, the J end lost 2 bases, and 11 bases lay between the germline ends. Here the CDR3 DNA reads TGTGCCAGCAGTTTTGGGTGGGGGACTGGAAACACCATATATTTT. This sequence encodes CASSFGWGTGNTIYF.

This clonotype was found a few times. DNA of the CDR3: TGCAGTGTTGCCCAACGAGTATCCGGGTACGAGCAGTACTTC. Translated, it gives CSVAQRVSGYEQYF. The rearrangement links TRBV20-1 to TRBJ2-7; D remains unclear. This CDR3 contains 14 residues. Between the trimmed V and J ends, which lost 7 bases and 4 bases, there was a span of 20 bases. CDR1 is DFQATT, CDR2 SNEGSKA, per germline (reference sequence).

This clonotype has only a few counts. CDR3 amino acids: CASSFAGANVLTF. CDR3 DNA: TGTGCCAGCAGTTTTGCTGGGGCCAACGTCCTGACTTTC. The chain links TRBV12-3 or TRBV12-4 to TRBJ2-6; D is unclear. The germline V and J ends were trimmed by 3 bases and 2 bases, with 2 bases remaining between them. The CDR3 length is 13 residues.

A few counts support this clonotype. J is TRBJ1-6 and V is TRBV7-2; no definite D call. Germline V gene sequence: CDR1 SGHTA, CDR2 FQGNSA. With 4 bases removed from V and 11 bases from J, the gap between germline ends came to 12 bases. This CDR3 is built from 13 residues. CDR3 bases: TGTGCCAGCAGCTCCTCAATCGTCACACCCCTCCACTTT. Its protein product is CASSSSIVTPLHF.

This clonotype has a handful of counts. V usage is TRBV7-2 and J usage is TRBJ1-5, with a possible D match to TRBD1 (5 bases). With 5 bases removed from V and 0 bases from J, the gap between germline ends came to 23 bases. Germline V gene lookup returns CDR1 SGHTA and CDR2 FQGNSA. This CDR3 comprises 19 residues. CDR3 DNA: TGTGCCAGCAGCACGGAGGGGATGGCGAGTACCTATAGCAATCAGCCCCAGCATTTT. This sequence encodes CASSTEGMASTYSNQPQHF. Supplemented by reference TRBV7-2 and TRBJ1-5, the full variable domain reads GAGVSQSPSNKVTEKGKDVELRCDPISGHTALYWYRQSLGQGLEFLIYFQGNSAPDKSGLPSDRFSAERTGGSVSTLTIQRTQQEDSAVYLCASSTEGMASTYSNQPQHFGDGTRLSIL.

By sample fraction, this clonotype is medium-sized (0.01 to 0.1%). This chain uses TRBV20-1 with TRBJ1-6; D might be TRBD1 (6 bases). The CDR3 length is 13 residues. V dropped 6 bases and J dropped 6 bases, with 12 bases sitting between them. The V gene's germline CDR1 is DFQATT and CDR2 SNEGSKA (reference sequence). CDR3 nucleotides: TGCAGTGCGAGGGGGGGATTTAATTCACCCCTCCACTTT. It yields the protein CSARGGFNSPLHF.